What follows is one T cell receptor (beta chain) and its context. The antigen is undetermined. This entry comes from a study of OX40 agonist ivuxolimab in advanced cancers. At the level of the study: Eligibility rules accepted prior anti-PD-1, anti-PD-L1 or anti-CTLA-4 therapy, and around 44% had some. General study points: Circulating CD4+ and CD8+ T cells showed clonal expansion by week 6 at 0.1 to 3.0 mg/kg.

Some clones are missing from TCRdb's copy, which holds only in-frame ones; the method was immunoSEQ multiplex PCR. Of some 76,000 clones listed, more than 75% were seen once; the top ten hold around 0.76%. V lost 5 bases, J lost 11 bases, and 15 bases lay in between. Germline loops: CDR1 LNHDA, CDR2 SQIVND (reference sequence). The CDR3 runs to 12 residues. Sampling of blood occurred at baseline, cycle 4 day 1, and cycle 7 day 1. The sample in question was CD4+ or CD8+ T cells sorted from blood, obtained in a trial of the OX40 agonist ivuxolimab. The gene calls are TRBV19 and TRBJ1-1; D perhaps matches TRBD1 (6 bases). This TCR was sampled from an adult with an advanced solid tumor such as melanoma, head and neck, liver or kidney cancer. The CDR3 region has the DNA TGTGCCAGTAGTCGCCCAGGGGTGATGGCTTTCTTT. It specifies CASSRPGVMAFF. The full variable domain, in which reference TRBV19 and TRBJ1-1 provide the parts outside the CDR3, is DGGITQSPKYLFRKEGQNVTLSCEQNLNHDAMYWYRQDPGQGLRLIYYSQIVNDFQKGDIAEGYSVSREKKESFPLTVTSAQKNPTAFYLCASSRPGVMAFFGQGTRLTVV.